This T cell receptor (beta chain) comes out of a study of control samples from healthy donors and cancer patients (dated by TCRdb to 2018 to 2020). As for this clone: Its cognate antigen has yet to be identified. No qualities accompany the bases; no much larger clone lies one base away.

The CDR3 holds 15 amino acids from the cysteine to the phenylalanine. The DNA shown is the 45-base CDR3, in frame from base 1. As encoded in the germline V gene, CDR1 is KGHSH while CDR2 is LQKENI. The germline ends are 9 bases apart after V is trimmed by 0 bases and J by 4 bases. Library method: the immunoSEQ multiplex PCR assay. TCRdb carries this immuneACCESS record with in-frame sequences only. Its versions omit some clonotypes, under half of them owing to an unresolved V gene in the studies checked, with the rest unexplained. Recorded for this sample are roughly 180,000 clones; more than 90% of them occurred a single time. In total, the top ten clones hold around 2% of the sample.

The rearranged segments are TRBV18 and TRBJ2-2; a tentative D match to TRBD2 spans 5 bases. Sequencing was carried out using blood. The source is a middle-aged woman in good health. CDR3 loop: CASSPPSGGTGELFF. DNA sequence: TGTGCCAGCTCACCACCATCAGGAGGCACCGGGGAGCTGTTTTTT.